The 12 T cell receptor beta chains below were found in one sample sequenced in a study of neurological immune-mediated disorders. Each CDR3 protein gets one entry after TCRdb re-called the 5' RACE reads with MiXCR. Seen here are 45,000 or so distinct CDR3 sequences, approximately 2.8% observed once, and the top ten hold about 14%. Sequenced sample: PBMCs. The receptors come from a woman aged 45-60 years with multiple sclerosis.

The table lists this clonotype with many counts. This sequence joins TRBV12-3 or TRBV12-4 and TRBJ2-3; 9 bases are shared with TRBD1. The length of the CDR3 is 14 residues. V dropped 5 bases and J dropped 5; count of bases not matched to a gene: 5. The CDR3 reads CASSLTGGGDTQYF. The CDR3 DNA reads as TGTGCCAGCAGTCTAACAGGGGGCGGAGATACGCAGTATTTT.

This clonotype came up many times. V and J are TRBV20-1 and TRBJ2-1; 8 bases fit TRBD1. The CDR3 is 13 amino acids. Germline values: CDR1 DFQATT, CDR2 SNEGSKA (reference sequence). V lost 3 bases and J lost 7; bases outside the gene matches: 5. CDR3 in DNA: TGCAGTGCTAGGGCGGACAGGGCGAATGAGCAGTTCTTC. Residues: CSARADRANEQFF.

The sample holds many counts of this clonotype. The gene calls are TRBV6-5 and TRBJ2-7; weak D call: TRBD1 (6 bases). From germline, CDR1 is MNHEY and CDR2 SVGAGI. The CDR3 runs to 14 residues. Trimming shortened V by 5 bases and J by 7 bases, and 18 bases separated the two germline ends. The CDR3 protein is CASSPRVRGTEQYF. The CDR3 DNA reads TGTGCCAGCAGTCCCCGAGTGAGGGGGACAGAGCAGTACTTC.

Many counts were recorded for this clonotype. V and J are TRBV20-1 and TRBJ2-1; 7 nucleotides match TRBD2. This CDR3 comprises 16 residues. Looked up from germline, CDR1 is DFQATT and CDR2 is SNEGSKA (reference sequence). V was pared by 0 bases and J by 1 base, with 6 bases of the junction left unmatched. The CDR3 loop reads CSARDPGGGSYNEQFF. CDR3 DNA sequence: TGCAGTGCTAGAGACCCGGGGGGAGGGTCCTACAATGAGCAGTTCTTC.

The table lists this clonotype with many counts. The chain has TRBV20-1 and TRBJ2-5; 7 nucleotides align to TRBD2. The CDR3 has 15 residues. With V trimmed by 6 bases and J by 1 base, 11 bases remained unmatched. Germline CDR1 DFQATT, CDR2 SNEGSKA (reference sequence). CDR3 sequence: CSAGRSSGGQETQYF. The CDR3 region has the DNA TGCAGTGCGGGCCGTTCTAGCGGAGGCCAAGAGACCCAGTACTTC.

Sample share makes this clonotype medium-sized. The chain combines TRBV7-8 with TRBJ2-1; 11 bases are a match to TRBD2. This CDR3 comprises 16 residues. Germline V gene sequence: CDR1 SGHVS, CDR2 FQNEAQ. J gave up 2 bases and V 4 bases, and 4 bases lay outside the gene matches. The CDR3 nucleotides read TGTGCCAGCAGCTCATTAGCGGGGGGGACCTACAATGAGCAGTTCTTC. Translated, it gives CASSSLAGGTYNEQFF.

This clonotype was counted many times. V usage is TRBV7-2 and J usage is TRBJ1-4; 7 bases fit TRBD1. Per germline, CDR1 SGHTA and CDR2 FQGNSA. The CDR3 totals 15 residues. The trim removed 1 base at V and 7 bases at J, leaving 6 bases unmatched. The CDR3 bases are TGTGCCAGCAGCTTAGAGACAGGGAGAGGTGAAAAACTGTTTTTT. This encodes CASSLETGRGEKLFF.

Many counts were recorded for this clonotype. The chain employs TRBV25-1 and TRBJ1-2, with D possibly TRBD1 on 5 matching bases. V dropped 2 bases and J dropped 5 bases, with 12 bases sitting between them. The CDR3 has 14 residues. CDR1 is MGHDK, CDR2 SYGVNS, per germline. The CDR3 reads CASSETGLRYGYTF. In DNA, the CDR3 is TGTGCCAGCAGTGAAACGGGACTCCGATATGGCTACACCTTC.

This clonotype appeared many times. The chain couples TRBV20-1 to TRBJ2-3; tentatively, D is TRBD2 (6 bases). The V end was cut by 0 bases, the J end by 0 bases, with 10 bases between. From germline, CDR1 is DFQATT and CDR2 SNEGSKA (reference sequence). The CDR3 has 15 residues. CDR3 amino acids: CSARDRRGSTDTQYF. CDR3 nucleotide sequence: TGCAGTGCTAGAGATAGGCGGGGAAGCACAGATACGCAGTATTTT.

Many counts were recorded for this clonotype. This rearrangement joins TRBV5-1 to TRBJ2-1; 7 bases fit TRBD1. J lost 4 bases, V lost 5 bases, and 12 bases had no gene match. CDR1 and CDR2 from the germline V gene are SGHRS and YFSETQ. CDR3 length: 16 residues. The CDR3 coding sequence is TGCGCCAGCAGTACCTACCCCGGGACAGTATACAATGAGCAGTTCTTC. Residues: CASSTYPGTVYNEQFF.

Many counts were recorded for this clonotype. The J gene is TRBJ2-1, the V gene TRBV10-2; 7 bases line up with TRBD2. Trimming at V came to 5 bases and at J to 4 bases, leaving 8 bases not matched to a gene. The CDR3 loop spans 15 amino acids. Germline CDR1 reads WSHSY; CDR2 reads SAAADI. As DNA, the CDR3 is TGCGCCAGCAGTCCCTTGGGAGGGGCGTACAATGAGCAGTTCTTC. It yields the protein CASSPLGGAYNEQFF.

This clonotype appeared many times. The chain employs TRBV2 and TRBJ1-2, with D tentatively TRBD1 (5 bases). The CDR3 length is 13 residues. Per the germline V gene, CDR1 is SNHLY and CDR2 is FYNNEI. V lost 2 bases to trimming and J lost 14 bases, with 18 bases between them. CDR3: CASSEKRDGPWTF. Written as DNA, the CDR3 is TGTGCCAGCAGTGAAAAAAGGGACGGCCCCTGGACCTTC.